This T cell receptor beta chain was captured by sequencing in a study of T cell changes during pregnancy in multiple sclerosis. Profiled with immunoSEQ multiplex PCR; TCRdb holds only in-frame clones, not every one. The sample has about 97,000 clones; 90% are singletons. The clonotype originates from a female donor in good health, enrolled as a control in a pregnancy study. The source was peripheral blood, collected in the second trimester of pregnancy.

Here the CDR3 DNA reads TGTGCCAGCAGTATCGTCTGGGCTAGCGGGAGGGAAGAGACCCAGTACTTC. Residues: CASSIVWASGREETQYF. J is TRBJ2-5 and V is TRBV7-6, with 12 bases fitting TRBD2. The ends lost 6 bases at V and 3 bases at J; junction bases unmatched: 11. Germline CDR1 SGHVS, CDR2 FNYEAQ. This CDR3 has 17 residues.